A single TCR beta chain is shown here with its context. This specimen comes from a study of monozygotic twins with inflammatory bowel disease. The CDR3 totals 15 residues. Germline lookup yields CDR1 SGHRS and CDR2 YFSETQ. TCRdb reprocessed the 5' RACE reads, with one entry per CDR3 protein and no DNA. The sample's table shows fewer than 450,000 distinct CDR3 sequences. Sequencing was done on a sample of blood. This chain links TRBV5-1 with TRBJ2-1; TCRdb reports TRBD1, a call that lacks DNA to check it against. This TCR came from a human donor with ulcerative colitis or Crohn's disease, or a healthy co-twin of an affected twin (not recorded which). CDR3 protein: CASSLSGQRYNEQFF.